The 2 T cell receptor beta chains presented below share a single source sample, sequenced in a study of tumor and adjacent non-tumor tissue in lung cancer. This sample's RNA came from whole unsorted tissue. A modified ARM-PCR protocol with three rounds of nested PCR amplified TCRbeta. TCRdb itself ran the multiplex PCR reads through MiXCR, one entry per CDR3 protein. The top ten hold 30% to 45% of the sample, which has about 110,000 distinct CDR3 sequences, around 75% seen once. The specimen was lung tumor tissue. The receptors here all came from a woman aged 55 to 70 with non-small cell lung cancer.

Comment on this clonotype: One junction end disagrees with the germline gene, perhaps due to a read error. This sequence joins TRBV4-2 and TRBJ1-2; 7 bases map to TRBD1. Germline V CDR1 and CDR2: LGHNA, YNFKEQ. There are 14 residues in the CDR3. CDR3 amino acids: CASSQVSRGYGYAF. Here the CDR3 DNA reads TGTGCCAGCAGTCAAGTCTCCAGGGGGTATGGCTACGCCTTC.

This clonotype was seen more than once but under ten times. The chain carries TRBV11-2 and TRBJ2-2, with 7 bases identical to TRBD1. The germline CDR1 and CDR2 sequences are SGHAT and FQNNGV. The CDR3 has 15 amino acids. Trimming at V came to 5 bases and at J to 3 bases, leaving 6 bases not matched to a gene. CDR3 amino acids: CASSLQTGHTGELFF. The CDR3 bases are TGTGCCAGCAGCCTACAGACAGGGCACACCGGGGAGCTGTTTTTT. Filled out from reference TRBV11-2 and TRBJ2-2, the complete variable domain reads EAGVAQSPRYKIIEKRQSVAFWCNPISGHATLYWYQQILGQGPKLLIQFQNNGVVDDSQLPKDRFSAERLKGVDSTLKIQPAKLEDSAVYLCASSLQTGHTGELFFGEGSRLTVL.